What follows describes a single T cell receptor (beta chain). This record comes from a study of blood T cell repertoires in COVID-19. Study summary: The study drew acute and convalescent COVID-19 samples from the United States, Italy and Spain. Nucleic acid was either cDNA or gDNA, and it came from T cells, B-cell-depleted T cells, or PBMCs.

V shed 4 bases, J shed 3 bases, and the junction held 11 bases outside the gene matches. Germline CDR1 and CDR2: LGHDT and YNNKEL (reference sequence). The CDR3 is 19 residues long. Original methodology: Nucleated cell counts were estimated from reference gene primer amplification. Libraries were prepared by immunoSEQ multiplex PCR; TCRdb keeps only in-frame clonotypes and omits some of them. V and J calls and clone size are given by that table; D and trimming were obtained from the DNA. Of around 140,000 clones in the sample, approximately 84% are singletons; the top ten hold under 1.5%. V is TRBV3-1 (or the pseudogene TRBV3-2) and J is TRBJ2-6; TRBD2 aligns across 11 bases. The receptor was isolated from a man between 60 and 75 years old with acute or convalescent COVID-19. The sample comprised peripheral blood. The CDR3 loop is CASSRFLAGGRSGANVLTF. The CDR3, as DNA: TGTGCCAGCAGCCGTTTCCTAGCGGGAGGTCGGAGTGGGGCCAACGTCCTGACTTTC.